This T cell receptor beta chain is from a study of T-cell reconstitution after alpha-beta-depleted transplantation in children. Study findings and constraints: One year post-transplant, T-cell counts and diversity were largely derived from T cells produced anew. High day-60 TCRbeta diversity in some patients came from surviving recipient T cells and thymic progenitors. Expanded clones from the graft, numbering several hundred, reportedly supplied alpha-beta T cells about two months after transplant.

V was trimmed by 4 bases and J by 0 bases, leaving 6 bases between them. CDR3 size: 13 residues. Looked up from germline, CDR1 is MNHNS and CDR2 is SASEGT. Researchers prepared the TCRbeta library using unique molecular identifiers, the study reports. TCRdb passed the PCR reads through MiXCR, listing each CDR3 protein once. The sample includes fewer than 550,000 distinct CDR3 sequences, about 10% of them seen just once. This clonotype has ten or more counts. Its specificity is not known. This clonotype originated in a child aged 2 to 10 with inherited bone marrow failure, due to receive a stem cell transplant. The chain recombines TRBV6-1 with TRBJ2-5; D remains ambiguous. Sequences were derived from PBMCs, sampled before TCRalphabeta/CD19-depleted stem cell transplant. CDR3 nucleotide sequence: TGTGCCAGCAGTGTCCAGTACCAAGAGACCCAGTACTTC. Its protein is CASSVQYQETQYF.